This TCR beta chain was identified in a study of blood T cell repertoires in COVID-19 (TCRdb year 2020). Regarding the research as a whole: Collaborator samples came from the United States, Italy and Spain and covered acute and convalescent phases of COVID-19. A freely available public database, intended as a resource for researchers studying the immune response to SARS-CoV-2, is where the repertoires were released. The samples were drawn from the first 160 participants of the ongoing ImmuneRACE study and from 950 to 1,500 subjects provided by 6 global collaborators. Deeply sampled blood TCRbeta repertoires from subjects exposed to, actively infected with, or recovered from COVID-19 were included in the dataset. Nearly every sample came with metadata listing a de-identified subject ID, COVID-19 status, age in years and sex. The prospective study material was composed of cDNA or gDNA derived from T cells, B-cell-depleted T cells, or PBMCs. Where HLA class I and class II types were available, the types were taken from metadata supplied by the sample provider, not from assay-based typing.

As concerns this clone: The antigen it binds to is not known. Per-base quality was not reported, and no clone a single base away is much larger than it.

A second Seattle source provided samples from volunteer blood donors who had recovered from COVID-19. Collaborating institutions collected whole blood in K2EDTA tubes following their own protocols. For TCRbeta analysis, collaborator samples were shipped as frozen whole blood, as isolated PBMCs, or as DNA extracted from either sample type. TCRbeta CDR3 regions were amplified from genomic DNA using the immunoSEQ Assay, a bias-controlled multiplex PCR. As for the authors' bioinformatics: The number of nucleated cells in each sample was estimated from the amplification of reference gene primers within the assay. Sequence reads were collapsed and filtered to measure the absolute abundance of every unique TCRbeta CDR3 rearrangement. For each sample, productive Simpson clonality was calculated as the square root of Simpson's diversity index across productive rearrangements. Held by TCRdb, this immuneACCESS table contains in-frame sequences only and omits some clones. Under half of the omission traces to an unresolved V gene where checked; the cause of the rest is unknown. That table supplies the V and J calls and clone size; D and trimming were determined from the DNA. Here the sample has about 220,000 clones; approximately 81% occur a single time. The ten largest make up approximately 2.6% of the sample.

On the study overall, not on this receptor specifically: Clinical and demographic metadata were provided uncurated, with the amount varying by source and participant.

From cysteine to phenylalanine, the CDR3 is 15 amino acids long. Only the CDR3 region is kept as DNA, spanning 45 bases read in frame from base 1. CDR1 MGHRA and CDR2 YSYEKL were looked up in the germline V gene. V and J are truncated by 3 bases and 2 bases respectively, leaving an intervening sequence of 14 bases. The chain is encoded by TRBV4-1 joined to TRBJ2-7; tentative D gene TRBD1, with 5 bases matching. The sample taken for sequencing was peripheral blood. This clonotype was obtained from a man aged 45-65 years who had recovered from COVID-19. The CDR3 sequence is CASSQIGAGTYEQYF. The DNA sequence is given as TGCGCCAGCAGCCAGATAGGGGCAGGCACCTACGAGCAGTACTTC.